This T cell receptor (beta chain) is from a study of blood T cell repertoires in COVID-19. Study at large: Researchers got acute and convalescent COVID-19 samples from the United States, Italy and Spain. Nucleic acid was either cDNA or gDNA, and it came from T cells, B-cell-depleted T cells, or PBMCs.

Original processing notes: Amplification with reference gene primers provided the estimates of nucleated cell counts. Sequenced by immunoSEQ multiplex PCR; TCRdb stores in-frame clones only, minus some. The V and J calls and clone size come from that table; D and trimming were worked out from the DNA. Of 90,000 to 150,000 clones listed, over 75% were seen once; the top ten hold approximately 10%. Germline V lookup: CDR1 MNHEY, CDR2 SVGAGI. The CDR3 runs to 13 residues. The rearrangement links TRBV6-5 to TRBJ2-3, with 8 bases matching TRBD2. The sample comprised peripheral blood. This sequence was found in a man older than 75 with acute or convalescent COVID-19. The CDR3, as DNA: TGTGCATACGGGCGGGGGGGCACAGATACGCAGTATTTT. The encoded protein is CAYGRGGTDTQYF.